Listed below are T cell receptor beta chains from one sample, sequenced in a study of CD8+ T cells in alopecia areata. TCRdb's copy holds only in-frame clones and misses some; the assay was immunoSEQ multiplex PCR. The sample carries tens of thousands of clones, about 80% recorded once. Sequences were obtained from NKG2D-low CD8+ T cells sorted from blood. These receptor sequences come from a human donor with alopecia areata. CDR3s include the opening cysteine and the closing phenylalanine or tryptophan. A D gene is named only where the DNA matches it firmly. Clone size is shown for a subset of rows, as once, few, many or a class of expanded clone.

clone_size,j_call,d_call,v_call,cdr3_nt,cdr3_aa
NA,TRBJ1-2,NA,TRBV27,TGTGCCAGCAGTTTAACACCTAACTATGGCTACACCTTC,CASSLTPNYGYTF
few,TRBJ2-2,NA,TRBV6-4,TGTGCCAGCAGTGAACGGGTGGACACCGGGGAGCTGTTTTTT,CASSERVDTGELFF
NA,TRBJ2-1,TRBD2,TRBV29-1,TGCAGCGTTGAGTCTAGCGGGGTGAACAATGAGCAGTTCTTC,CSVESSGVNNEQFF
NA,TRBJ2-1,NA,TRBV6-4,TGTGCCAGCAGTGACACCACAGGTGCCAATGAGCAGTTCTTC,CASSDTTGANEQFF
NA,TRBJ2-5,NA,TRBV11-2,TGTGCCAGCAGCGCGGGACAGAGCCAAGAGACCCAGTACTTC,CASSAGQSQETQYF
NA,TRBJ1-1,TRBD1,TRBV30,TGTGCCTGGAGTCCAGACAGGGAACTGACTGAAGCTTTCTTT,CAWSPDRELTEAFF
medium-sized,TRBJ2-2,TRBD2,TRBV28,TGTGCCAGCAACCAAGAATCCGGGACTAGCGGATTCACCGGGGAGCTGTTTTTT,CASNQESGTSGFTGELFF
NA,TRBJ2-5,TRBD1,TRBV2,TGTGCCAGCAGTGAACTGGACAGGGCCATCCAAGAGACCCAGTACTTC,CASSELDRAIQETQYF
NA,TRBJ2-7,TRBD2,TRBV5-1,TGCGCCAGCAGCTTGGGACTAGCGGGGGGGCCGAGCTCCTACGAGCAGTACTTC,CASSLGLAGGPSSYEQYF
NA,TRBJ2-7,TRBD2,TRBV30,TGTGCCTGGAGGTTAGCGGGCGCCTACGAGCAGTACTTC,CAWRLAGAYEQYF
NA,TRBJ2-5,TRBD1,TRBV7-7,TGTGCTAGCAGCTGGGGGCAGGGGGAAGAGACCCAGTACTTC,CASSWGQGEETQYF
NA,TRBJ2-7,TRBD2,TRBV19,TGTGCCAGTAGTACGGGAGCGGGAGGCCCCTACGAGCAGTACTTC,CASSTGAGGPYEQYF
NA,TRBJ2-7,TRBD1,TRBV6-5,TGTGCCAGCAGTTTCGGGACAGGCTCCTACGAGCAGTACTTC,CASSFGTGSYEQYF
NA,TRBJ2-7,TRBD2,TRBV11-2,TGTGCCAGCAGCTTAGATCCTCCAGCGGGAGACTACGAGCAGTACTTC,CASSLDPPAGDYEQYF
NA,TRBJ1-1,NA,TRBV30,TGTGCCTGGAGTGCAGGGCCGATTGAAGCTTTCTTT,CAWSAGPIEAFF
NA,TRBJ2-7,NA,TRBV7-9,TGTGCCAGCAGCTCCCAGACGGAAGTGAGTGACTACGAGCAGTACTTC,CASSSQTEVSDYEQYF
NA,TRBJ2-1,NA,TRBV2,TGTGCCAGCAGTGAATTGGAGGCGATCTCCTACAATGAGCAGTTCTTC,CASSELEAISYNEQFF
NA,TRBJ2-4,TRBD1,TRBV5-6,TGTGCCAGCAGCTTGACGACAGGGGCCAAAAACATTCAGTACTTC,CASSLTTGAKNIQYF
NA,TRBJ2-7,NA,TRBV29-1,TGCAGCGTTGAAGGTAGCGGAGAATCCTACGAGCAGTACTTC,CSVEGSGESYEQYF
NA,TRBJ1-2,NA,TRBV27,TGTGCCAGCAGTTTATTGGGGGGCAGCTATGGCTACACCTTC,CASSLLGGSYGYTF
medium-sized,TRBJ2-2,NA,TRBV4-1,TGCGCCAGCAGCCGTTCAGAGGAGACCGGGGAGCTGTTTTTT,CASSRSEETGELFF
NA,TRBJ2-5,TRBD1,TRBV6-5,TGTGCCAGCAGTCCCAGGACAGGGATGGGAGAGACCCAGTACTTC,CASSPRTGMGETQYF
NA,TRBJ2-7,TRBD1,TRBV29-1,TGCAGCGTACAGGACAGGGATGCCTACGAGCAGTACTTC,CSVQDRDAYEQYF
NA,TRBJ2-7,TRBD1,TRBV10-3,TGTGCCATCAGCATGGGACAGTACGAGCAGTACTTC,CAISMGQYEQYF
NA,TRBJ2-2,NA,TRBV5-6,TGTGCCAGCAGTATAGCGACCGCCGGGGAGCTGTTTTTT,CASSIATAGELFF
NA,TRBJ1-5,TRBD1,TRBV4-1,TGCGCCAGCAGCGCGAGAGAAGGGGGCTTGGGCAATCAGCCCCAGCATTTT,CASSAREGGLGNQPQHF
NA,TRBJ1-1,TRBD1,TRBV7-8,TGTGCCAGCAGCTTAGGGACAGGAAACACTGAAGCTTTCTTT,CASSLGTGNTEAFF
NA,TRBJ2-3,TRBD2,TRBV6-4,TGTGCCAGCAGTGACTCTAGCGGGGGTAGCACAGATACGCAGTATTTT,CASSDSSGGSTDTQYF
NA,TRBJ2-7,NA,TRBV2,TGTGCCAGCAGTGAGGGGTATAACTCCTACGAGCAGTACTTC,CASSEGYNSYEQYF
NA,TRBJ1-5,NA,TRBV4-1,TGCGCCAGCAGCCCCCCGGGGAGGGACTATAGCAATCAGCCCCAGCATTTT,CASSPPGRDYSNQPQHF
NA,TRBJ2-3,NA,TRBV2,TGTGCCAGCAGTGATGGAGTTGCGCGCGCAGATACGCAGTATTTT,CASSDGVARADTQYF
NA,TRBJ2-5,NA,TRBV6-5,TGTGCCAGCAGTTCCGGACTGGTAGAGACCCAGTACTTC,CASSSGLVETQYF
NA,TRBJ2-5,NA,TRBV27,TGTGCCAGCAGTTTAATATCAGACGACTACGGGTCTAGGGGGACCCAGTACTTC,CASSLISDDYGSRGTQYF
once,TRBJ2-5,TRBD2,TRBV2,TGTGCCAGCTCGGCCTTTAGCGGGATGGAGACCCAGTACTTC,CASSAFSGMETQYF
NA,TRBJ2-2,NA,TRBV4-1,TGCGCCAGCAGCCACGGTTTACAGGGATCCGGGGAGCTGTTTTTT,CASSHGLQGSGELFF
once,TRBJ2-2,TRBD2,TRBV7-7,TGTGCCAGCAGCTTAGGTCTAGCGGGAGAGGCCGGGGAGCTGTTTTTT,CASSLGLAGEAGELFF
NA,TRBJ2-7,TRBD1,TRBV27,TGTGCCAGCACGGCTACAGGGGCATACGAGCAGTACTTC,CASTATGAYEQYF
NA,TRBJ1-2,TRBD1,TRBV27,TGTGCCAGCAGTTTACGACAGGGATATAACTATGGCTACACCTTC,CASSLRQGYNYGYTF
once,TRBJ2-7,NA,TRBV29-1,TGCAGCGTTGATGGGGGTTACGAGCAGTACTTC,CSVDGGYEQYF
NA,TRBJ2-7,NA,TRBV9,TGTGCCAGCGCCCCCCTAGCTCAGTCCTCCTACGAGCAGTACTTC,CASAPLAQSSYEQYF
NA,TRBJ2-5,NA,TRBV5-6,TGTGCCAGCAGCTTGGGGTTTGGAGGTCCCCAGTACTTC,CASSLGFGGPQYF
NA,TRBJ2-2,NA,TRBV30,TGTGCCTGGAGTTTAGTGGCCGGGGAGCTGTTTTTT,CAWSLVAGELFF
NA,TRBJ2-1,TRBD2,TRBV15,TGTGCCACCAGCATCGGAGCGGGAGGGCCACGCAATGAGCAGTTCTTC,CATSIGAGGPRNEQFF
once,TRBJ1-1,NA,TRBV4-3,TGCGCCAGCAGCCAAGGGGGGGAGGACACTGAAGCTTTCTTT,CASSQGGEDTEAFF
NA,TRBJ1-5,NA,TRBV9,TGTGCCAGCAGCCCGGGGACGGGGTTGGGGTTTCAGCCCCAGCATTTT,CASSPGTGLGFQPQHF